This T cell receptor beta chain was recorded in a study of blood T cells in healthy people across ages. Sample-barcoded 5' priming and a J-beta primer mix drove a second PCR of 7 to 11 cycles. No fewer than 3 million CDR3-containing paired-end reads came from each sample. TCRdb re-derived calls from the 5' RACE reads in MiXCR, one entry per CDR3 protein. The data show about a million distinct CDR3 sequences, with roughly 50% seen just once and around 21% held by the top ten. CDR1 and CDR2 from the germline V gene are SGHRS and YFSETQ. The CDR3 extends over 18 amino acids. Comments on this clonotype: Its specificity is unknown.

Study-wide results and limits: Observed TCR beta diversity per million T cells went down as age went up. This fall followed a roughly linear course with age.

Source material: blood. The TCR sequence derives from a woman aged 60-75 years in good health. V and J are TRBV5-1 and TRBJ2-4; TRBD1 matches at 11 bases. With the DNA end fitting TRBJ2-7 better, the J assignment may be wrong. For the CDR3, the DNA is TGCGCCAGCAGCTTGGCCACCCTGGGGACAGGGGGAACCTACGAGCAGTACTTC. It encodes CASSLATLGTGGTYEQYF.